These 29 T cell receptor beta chains originate from one sample sequenced in a study of control samples from healthy donors and cancer patients. Only in-frame clones appear in the TCRdb table, and some are missing; sequencing was by immunoSEQ multiplex PCR. The data contain some 120,000 clones, 80% to 95% of them singletons. The sample was blood. These receptors originate from a young woman in good health.

This chain connects TRBV27 to TRBJ2-7; D is unclear. The CDR3 runs to 10 residues. Trimming removed 7 bases from V and 9 bases from J, with 10 bases in between. Per the germline V gene, CDR1 is MNHEY and CDR2 is SMNVEV (reference sequence). CDR3 DNA: TGTGCCAGCACTCTCCTCGGGCAGTACTTC. Protein product: CASTLLGQYF.

This clone is a singleton in its sample. The chain combines TRBV27 with TRBJ2-5; D unclear. The germline V and J ends were trimmed by 7 bases and 0 bases, with 12 bases remaining between them. This CDR3 is built from 14 residues. Germline V gene lookup returns CDR1 MNHEY and CDR2 SMNVEV (reference sequence). CDR3 sequence (DNA): TGTGCCAGCACCCCGACACCGTACCAAGAGACCCAGTACTTC. Encoded protein: CASTPTPYQETQYF.

The chain couples TRBV6-1 to TRBJ1-2; 7 nucleotides align to TRBD1. The CDR3 runs 15 residues. The V segment lost 3 bases and the J segment 4 bases; nucleotides outside the gene matches: 8. CDR1 is MNHNS, CDR2 SASEGT, per germline. The CDR3 loop reads CASSDPTGTSYGYTF. The CDR3 DNA follows: TGTGCCAGCAGTGACCCGACAGGGACCAGCTATGGCTACACCTTC.

This clone was detected only once. The chain recombines TRBV18 with TRBJ2-5; D is perhaps TRBD2 (5 bases). The CDR3 contains 15 residues. The V gene's germline CDR1 is KGHSH and CDR2 LQKENI. V was clipped by 3 bases and J by 1 base, with 12 bases between them. CDR3 loop: CASSPTGGGQETQYF. The CDR3 DNA reads as TGTGCCAGCTCACCGACCGGCGGAGGCCAAGAGACCCAGTACTTC. Full variable domain (rest looked up from reference TRBV18 and TRBJ2-5): NAGVMQNPRHLVRRRGQEARLRCSPMKGHSHVYWYRQLPEEGLKFMVYLQKENIIDESGMPKERFSAEFPKEGPSILRIQQVVRGDSAAYFCASSPTGGGQETQYFGPGTRLLVL.

The CDR3 sequence is CASSFRDLQFF. The CDR3, as DNA: TGCGCCAGCAGCTTTCGGGACTTGCAGTTCTTC. This chain links TRBV5-1 with TRBJ2-1; TRBD2 might be the D (6 bases). Trimming cost V 2 bases and J 12 bases, with 9 bases left between them. This CDR3 contains 11 residues. Germline CDR1 reads SGHRS; CDR2 reads YFSETQ.

The rearrangement links TRBV15 to TRBJ2-7; TRBD1 aligns across 9 bases. From germline, CDR1 is LNHNV and CDR2 YYDKDF (reference sequence). The CDR3 has 13 amino acids. V was clipped by 5 bases and J by 3 bases; unmatched bases: 2. For the CDR3, the DNA is TGTGCCACCAGCCGGGACAGGGTCTACGAGCAGTACTTC. This sequence encodes CATSRDRVYEQYF.

The chain links TRBV7-2 to TRBJ2-5, with D possibly called TRBD1 or TRBD2 (5 bases each). There are 14 residues in the CDR3. CDR1 is SGHTA and CDR2 is FQGNSA in the germline V gene. The V gene lost 7 bases and the J gene lost 4 bases, with 16 bases spanning the gap. In DNA form, the CDR3 reads TGTGCCAGCACAAATGAGGGGCCCCCAGAGACCCAGTACTTC. Amino acid sequence: CASTNEGPPETQYF.

This clone was counted once. V and J are TRBV7-6 and TRBJ2-1; the match to TRBD2 covers 7 bases. Germline V gives CDR1 SGHVS, CDR2 FNYEAQ. V dropped 0 bases and J dropped 7; count of bases not matched to a gene: 6. This CDR3 spans 15 amino acids. In nucleotides, the CDR3 is TGTGCCAGCAGCTTAGCTACGGGAGGAGGGAATGAGCAGTTCTTC. Its translation is CASSLATGGGNEQFF.

The chain recombines TRBV7-2 with TRBJ2-1; 10 bases agree with TRBD2. V gave up 8 bases and J gave up 7 bases; unmatched junction bases: 8. Looked up from germline, CDR1 is SGHTA and CDR2 is FQGNSA. The CDR3 is made up of 14 amino acids. CDR3 sequence (DNA): TGTGCCAGCGGGCTAGCGGGAGTCAGGAATGAGCAGTTCTTC. Translating it yields CASGLAGVRNEQFF.

The gene calls are TRBV27 and TRBJ2-7; D is uncertain. The CDR3 sequence is 14 residues long. The V gene lost 3 bases and the J gene lost 0 bases, with 9 bases spanning the gap. The germline V gene has CDR1 MNHEY and CDR2 SMNVEV (reference sequence). The CDR3 here is CASSFLGNSYEQYF. Here the CDR3 DNA reads TGTGCCAGCAGTTTCTTGGGTAACTCCTACGAGCAGTACTTC.

The count of this clone is one. The chain joins TRBV4-3 to TRBJ2-3; a weak D match, TRBD1 (5 bases). The germline V gene encodes CDR1 LGHNA and CDR2 YSLEER. V shed 0 bases and J shed 2 bases, with 15 bases lying between them. This CDR3 region has 17 residues. The CDR3 is CASSQDWGSAITDTQYF. For the CDR3, the DNA is TGCGCCAGCAGCCAAGATTGGGGCAGCGCGATCACAGATACGCAGTATTTT.

The chain is built from TRBV7-8 and TRBJ2-3; unclear D gene. V lost 2 bases to trimming and J lost 2 bases, with 8 bases between them. Per germline, CDR1 SGHVS and CDR2 FQNEAQ. The CDR3 is 14 residues long. The CDR3 coding sequence is TGTGCCAGCAGCTTATGGGAACCCACAGATACGCAGTATTTT. Encoded protein: CASSLWEPTDTQYF.

This chain uses TRBV4-2 with TRBJ2-3, with TRBD2 as a possible D gene (6 bases). The ends were cut back, 0 bases at V and 4 bases at J, with 8 bases in the middle. The CDR3 has 14 amino acids. Germline V gives CDR1 LGHNA, CDR2 YNFKEQ. The CDR3 is CASSQETRSDTQYF. The CDR3 DNA follows: TGTGCCAGCAGCCAAGAGACTAGGTCAGATACGCAGTATTTT.

The chain links TRBV18 to TRBJ2-2; D uncertain. The CDR3 runs 14 residues. V was clipped by 6 bases and J by 4 bases, with 12 bases between them. CDR1 KGHSH and CDR2 LQKENI come from the germline V gene. CDR3 protein: CASSPVFPTGELFF. The CDR3 DNA reads TGTGCCAGCTCCCCCGTTTTCCCCACCGGGGAGCTGTTTTTT. The full variable domain, its missing parts supplied by reference TRBV18 and TRBJ2-2, is NAGVMQNPRHLVRRRGQEARLRCSPMKGHSHVYWYRQLPEEGLKFMVYLQKENIIDESGMPKERFSAEFPKEGPSILRIQQVVRGDSAAYFCASSPVFPTGELFFGEGSRLTVL.

The J gene is TRBJ2-6, the V gene TRBV28; weak D call: TRBD2 (5 bases). Between the trimmed V and J ends, which lost 6 bases and 0 bases, there was a span of 12 bases. The CDR3 is made up of 16 amino acids. Per the germline V gene, CDR1 is MDHEN and CDR2 is SYDVKM. CDR3 coding DNA: TGTGCCAGCAGGTCACCGAGGGCCTCTGGGGCCAACGTCCTGACTTTC. Its protein is CASRSPRASGANVLTF.

Only one count was recorded for this clone. The chain recombines TRBV9 with TRBJ2-7, with 7 nucleotides matching TRBD1. This CDR3 contains 14 residues. Losses at the gene ends were 3 bases for V and 3 bases for J; bases not matched to a gene: 6. Germline CDR1 is SGDLS and CDR2 is YYNGEE. Here the CDR3 DNA reads TGTGCCAGCAGCGCCGGGACAGCGAACTACGAGCAGTACTTC. As protein: CASSAGTANYEQYF. The full variable domain, completed using reference TRBV9 and TRBJ2-7, is DSGVTQTPKHLITATGQRVTLRCSPRSGDLSVYWYQQSLDQGLQFLIQYYNGEERAKGNILERFSAQQFPDLHSELNLSSLELGDSALYFCASSAGTANYEQYFGPGTRLTVT.

The rearrangement joins TRBV21-1 to TRBJ1-5; the tabulated D call, TRBD1, remains unverified against the DNA. TRBV21-1 is labeled a pseudogene. The CDR3 length is 19 residues. The CDR3 bases are TGTGCCAGCAGCAAAAGGTGGGACAGGGCGACGTATAGCAATCAGCCCCAGCATTTT. Translating gives CASSKRWDRATYSNQPQHF.

The chain has TRBV7-2 and TRBJ2-7; tentatively, D is TRBD1 or TRBD2 (6 bases each). CDR1 is SGHTA, CDR2 FQGNSA, per germline. The CDR3 length is 15 residues. Trimming removed 5 bases from V and 3 bases from J, with 17 bases in between. As DNA, the CDR3 is TGTGCCAGCAGCCAGCAGAGGGGGGACTTCTACGAGCAGTACTTC. Translating gives CASSQQRGDFYEQYF.

In its sample, this clone was seen a few times. This chain joins TRBV7-2 and TRBJ1-5, with D hard to call. This CDR3 has 13 amino acids. The V gene lost 1 base and the J gene lost 2 bases, with 3 bases spanning the gap. From germline, CDR1 is SGHTA and CDR2 FQGNSA. The DNA of the CDR3 is TGTGCCAGCAGCTTAGATGGCAATCAGCCCCAGCATTTT. Protein: CASSLDGNQPQHF.

The chain combines TRBV10-2 with TRBJ2-7; weak D call: TRBD1 (5 bases). Germline assignment: CDR1 WSHSY and CDR2 SAAADI. V lost 3 bases and J lost 5, with 14 bases in between. This CDR3 contains 14 residues. In nucleotides, the CDR3 is TGCGCCAGCAGTGAAACAGGACGTGGAAACGAGCAGTACTTC. It yields the protein CASSETGRGNEQYF.

This chain joins TRBV2 and TRBJ1-3; D ambiguous. The CDR3 is 13 amino acids. V lost 2 bases, J lost 7 bases, and 9 bases lay in between. Germline CDR1 reads SNHLY; CDR2 reads FYNNEI. DNA for the CDR3: TGTGCCAGCAGTGAACTGTTAGGGAACACCATATATTTT. Its protein product is CASSELLGNTIYF.

This clone has just one count. The chain has TRBV27 and TRBJ2-1, with TRBD2 matching 9 bases. The CDR3 length is 17 residues. The J segment lost 4 bases and the V segment lost 6 bases, leaving 13 bases of the junction unmatched. CDR1 and CDR2 (germline): MNHEY, SMNVEV (reference sequence). CDR3 in amino acids: CASRPGRAGGLYNEQFF. The CDR3 nucleotides are TGTGCCAGCAGGCCAGGGAGGGCGGGGGGGCTTTACAATGAGCAGTTCTTC.

The table lists this clone with a count of one. The rearrangement links TRBV2 to TRBJ2-3; D unresolved. The ends were cut back, 2 bases at V and 6 bases at J, with 12 bases in the middle. Germline V gives CDR1 SNHLY, CDR2 FYNNEI. This CDR3 is 14 amino acids long. The CDR3 bases are TGTGCCAGCAGTGAAACCCACCCACGGGATACGCAGTATTTT. This encodes CASSETHPRDTQYF.

DNA for the CDR3: TGTGCCACCAGTGTGTCCGGGGCCGGGATGAATGAGCAGTTCTTC. Translating it yields CATSVSGAGMNEQFF. The chain couples TRBV24-1 to TRBJ2-1, with D perhaps being TRBD1 or TRBD2 (5 bases each). V was trimmed by 5 bases and J by 7 bases, leaving 17 bases between them. The length of the CDR3 is 15 residues. CDR1 and CDR2 from the germline V gene are KGHDR and SFDVKD.

The V call is TRBV7-2, the J call TRBJ2-7; D unresolved. This CDR3 is built from 14 residues. Germline lookup yields CDR1 SGHTA and CDR2 FQGNSA. Trimming stripped 0 bases from V and 1 base from J, with 7 bases between. The CDR3 protein is CASSLAATSYEQYF. The DNA for the CDR3 is TGTGCCAGCAGCTTAGCGGCTACGTCCTACGAGCAGTACTTC.

This chain links TRBV28 with TRBJ2-3; maybe TRBD2 (6 bases). The CDR3 has 16 amino acids. The V end was cut by 3 bases, the J end by 1 base, with 14 bases between. Looked up from germline, CDR1 is MDHEN and CDR2 is SYDVKM. The CDR3 here is CASSFSWGEGTDTQYF. For the CDR3, the DNA is TGTGCCAGCAGTTTCAGCTGGGGGGAAGGCACAGATACGCAGTATTTT. The entire variable domain, with the rest obtained from reference TRBV28 and TRBJ2-3, is as follows: DVKVTQSSRYLVKRTGEKVFLECVQDMDHENMFWYRQDPGLGLRLIYFSYDVKMKEKGDIPEGYSVSREKKERFSLILESASTNQTSMYLCASSFSWGEGTDTQYFGPGTRLTVL.

The chain joins TRBV12-5 to TRBJ1-4; D gene uncertain. The CDR3 is made up of 14 amino acids. V lost 7 bases, J lost 1 base, and 10 bases lay in between. Germline V gives CDR1 LGHNT, CDR2 FRNRAP. The CDR3 spells CASVPEGTNEKLFF. In DNA form, the CDR3 reads TGTGCTAGTGTCCCGGAGGGAACTAATGAAAAACTGTTTTTT.

This chain uses TRBV6-2 or TRBV6-3 with TRBJ2-5; TRBD2 agrees at 9 bases. V dropped 6 bases and J dropped 5; count of bases not matched to a gene: 4. The CDR3 totals 13 residues. Germline CDR1 and CDR2: MNHEY and SVGEGT. The CDR3 sequence is CASSLAGWETQYF. In DNA form, the CDR3 reads TGTGCCAGCAGCCTAGCGGGGTGGGAGACCCAGTACTTC.

V usage is TRBV4-3 and J usage is TRBJ2-5; either TRBD1 or TRBD2 may fit D (5 bases each). With 0 bases removed from V and 2 bases from J, the gap between germline ends came to 13 bases. The CDR3 contains 16 residues. The germline gives CDR1 LGHNA, CDR2 YSLEER. CDR3 protein: CASSQDGGQNQETQYF. The DNA for the CDR3 is TGCGCCAGCAGCCAAGATGGGGGTCAGAATCAAGAGACCCAGTACTTC.